These T cell receptor beta chains were read from a single sample in a study of T cell responses to AZD1222 COVID-19 vaccine. Profiled with immunoSEQ multiplex PCR; TCRdb holds only in-frame clones, not every one. The repertoire consists of around 160,000 clones, with roughly 91% occurring once and the leading ten covering under 2%. The sequences come from peripheral blood, collected on day 0 of AZD1222 vaccination. The receptors here all came from an adult in good health. Each CDR3 is given with its conserved first and last residue. D genes are given only for firm matches. Clone sizes are given selectively: once, few, many, or a class where the clone is expanded.

D	size	J	V	DNA	CDR3
.	.	TRBJ2-1	TRBV29-1	TGCAGCGTTGATGGGAGTAAGTCAGTCAATGAGCAGTTCTTC	CSVDGSKSVNEQFF
TRBD1	.	TRBJ1-2	TRBV6-1	TGTGCCAGCAGTGAGAGGGATCTCAGGGGGCTCGTGTGGGGCTACACCTTC	CASSERDLRGLVWGYTF
.	.	TRBJ1-2	TRBV5-8	TGTGCCAGCAGCTTTCCAAACGGGGAGTATGGCTACACCTTC	CASSFPNGEYGYTF
.	.	TRBJ1-1	TRBV2	TGTGCCAGCAGACCCGACTATGAAGCTTTCTTT	CASRPDYEAFF
.	.	TRBJ2-3	TRBV7-3	TGTGCCAGCAGCACGAACCCCAGGGATACGCAGTATTTT	CASSTNPRDTQYF
.	.	TRBJ2-5	TRBV11-1	TGTGCCAGCAGTTTGCACCAAGAGACCCAGTACTTC	CASSLHQETQYF
TRBD1	.	TRBJ2-1	TRBV19	TGTGCCAGTAGTAGTGGACAGGGCGATGAGCAGTTCTTC	CASSSGQGDEQFF
.	.	TRBJ1-4	TRBV30	TGTGCCTGGAGCCATAATGAAAAACTGTTTTTT	CAWSHNEKLFF
.	.	TRBJ2-2	TRBV11-2	TGTGCCAGCAGCTTAGTCCCAGCGGGTACCGCCGGGGAGCTGTTTTTT	CASSLVPAGTAGELFF
.	.	TRBJ2-7	TRBV9	TGTGCCAGCAGCAAGGATGGCAGGGTGCTGATAGGCAGCTCCTACGAGCAGTACTTC	CASSKDGRVLIGSSYEQYF
.	.	TRBJ1-1	TRBV7-9	TGTGCCAGCAGCCCCCCCGAAAAGGCGAACACTGAAGCTTTCTTT	CASSPPEKANTEAFF
.	once	TRBJ1-1	TRBV5-1	TGCGCCAGCAGCTTGACTGGGTATGACACTGAAGCTTTCTTT	CASSLTGYDTEAFF
TRBD1	.	TRBJ1-3	TRBV18	TGTGCCAGCTCACAGGCCCGGGACAGCCGCTCTGGAAACACCATATATTTT	CASSQARDSRSGNTIYF
.	.	TRBJ1-3	TRBV6-5	TGTGCCAGCAGCCCCGGAGGGTCTGGAAACACCATATATTTT	CASSPGGSGNTIYF
.	.	TRBJ2-7	TRBV5-4	TGTGCCAGCAGCTTGGTTCAGTCGTTCTCCTACGAGCAGTACTTC	CASSLVQSFSYEQYF
TRBD1	.	TRBJ1-5	TRBV19	TGTGCCAGTATCCGAGGGACAGATAGCAATCAGCCCCAGCATTTT	CASIRGTDSNQPQHF
TRBD1	.	TRBJ2-6	TRBV7-9	TGTGCCAGCAGCAACCGGGACAGGGCTTCTACTGGGGCCAACGTCCTGACTTTC	CASSNRDRASTGANVLTF